This T cell receptor beta chain was identified in a study of T cell responses to AZD1222 COVID-19 vaccine. Findings and caveats of the study: Among those given AZD1222, only five to seven were seropositive at baseline. As reported, nearly half of all spike-specific TCRs target variant regions that are unmutated. Repertoire collection took place solely once the T cell response had peaked. Among the donors, most were white British and more were female, and clonal diversity was possibly underestimated.

To note about this clone: Its specificity is unknown.

The germline CDR1 and CDR2 sequences are MNHEY and SMNVEV (reference sequence). Trimming took 7 bases from V and 8 from J; bases not matched to a gene: 10. The CDR3 is 13 residues long. Some clones are missing from TCRdb's copy, which holds only in-frame ones; the method was immunoSEQ multiplex PCR. The table includes about 95,000 clones, 85% to 90% detected once. This material consisted of peripheral blood, taken on day 0 of AZD1222 vaccination. The chain is built from TRBV27 and TRBJ1-1; 7 positions agree with TRBD1. This TCR was sampled from an adult in good health. CDR3 nucleotide sequence: TGTGCCAGCAAAAGGGGGCAGTACGGCGAAGCTTTCTTT. Its translation is CASKRGQYGEAFF.